This T cell receptor (beta chain) was documented in a study of identical twins. TCRdb re-called the 5' RACE reads through MiXCR, storing one row per CDR3 protein. The sample includes around 650,000 distinct CDR3 sequences, roughly 7.1% of them seen just once. V shed 1 base and J 3 bases; nucleotides not matched to a gene: 2. The CDR3 runs to 15 residues. Germline V gene lookup returns CDR1 SGHRS and CDR2 YFSETQ. This clonotype was detected many times. A further study also used this sample, focusing on yellow fever vaccine responses in identical twins.

Sequencing was performed on PBMCs. The clonotype comes from a young woman in good health. V and J are TRBV5-1 and TRBJ2-2, with 8 nucleotides matching TRBD2. Here the CDR3 reads CASSLTSGYTGELFF. DNA of the CDR3: TGCGCCAGCAGCTTGACTAGCGGATACACCGGGGAGCTGTTTTTT. The entire variable domain, with the rest obtained from reference TRBV5-1 and TRBJ2-2, is as follows: KAGVTQTPRYLIKTRGQQVTLSCSPISGHRSVSWYQQTPGQGLQFLFEYFSETQRNKGNFPGRFSGRQFSNSRSEMNVSTLELGDSALYLCASSLTSGYTGELFFGEGSRLTVL.